This T cell receptor (beta chain) was captured in a study of human T cells and chemical hapten exposure. Study-wide results and caveats: While controls formed fewer of them, expanded TCRs formed significantly more large CDR3 similarity clusters.

Per germline, CDR1 SGHNT and CDR2 YYREEE (reference sequence). The CDR3 covers 14 residues. The V and J ends lost 3 bases and 3 bases, in that order; junction bases with no gene match: 3. This clonotype occurred a few times. The antigen is not known. Sample time point: patch test 1, 2 weeks after DPC sensitization. Treatment described: therapeutic diphenylcyclopropenone sensitization with weekly scalp DPC. TCRdb fed the RACE reads into MiXCR, producing one record per CDR3 protein. The sample consists of approximately 90,000 distinct CDR3 sequences, about an eighth of them appearing once. The sample in question was whole blood, obtained in connection with sensitization to the hapten diphenylcyclopropenone (DPC). The chain links TRBV5-4 to TRBJ1-1; 9 nucleotides agree with TRBD1. This TCR was sampled from a woman aged 40 to 50 with alopecia areata. Some clones in this sample may be carry-over from other donors' samples. CDR3 amino acids: CASSSTGGYTEAFF. CDR3 nucleotides: TGTGCCAGCAGCTCGACAGGGGGGTACACTGAAGCTTTCTTT.